The following is a TCR beta chain sequence with its context. What it recognizes is unknown. Caucasian adults residing in Nashville, Tennessee made up all the donors. A split of CD4+ cells into CD45RA+ naive and CD45RA-negative memory subsets was performed. The V end was cut by 1 base, the J end by 2 bases, with 17 bases between. CDR3 size: 17 residues. Per the germline V gene, CDR1 is LGHNA and CDR2 is YNFKEQ. TCRdb keeps only in-frame clones here, not all; method: immunoSEQ multiplex PCR. The table has 2 million to 2.5 million clones, approximately 95% seen once. This sample is part of a study of shared clonotypes between healthy human individuals. Whole-study findings and limits: Clonotypes shared by all four sorted-subset donors had higher generation probabilities than non-shared clonotypes. Larger estimated richness was generally recorded for naive subsets relative to memory subsets.

The sample comprised naive CD4+ T cells from PBMCs. Noted subset: CD45RA+ positively selected. The chain is built from TRBV4-2 and TRBJ1-1; possible D gene TRBD1, 5 bases. This clonotype originated in a man between 18 and 29 years old in good health. Some clones in this sample may be carry-over from other donors' samples. CDR3 sequence (DNA): TGTGCCAGCAGCCAAGTGGGGAACGCAGGGCCCAACACTGAAGCTTTCTTT. This codes for CASSQVGNAGPNTEAFF.